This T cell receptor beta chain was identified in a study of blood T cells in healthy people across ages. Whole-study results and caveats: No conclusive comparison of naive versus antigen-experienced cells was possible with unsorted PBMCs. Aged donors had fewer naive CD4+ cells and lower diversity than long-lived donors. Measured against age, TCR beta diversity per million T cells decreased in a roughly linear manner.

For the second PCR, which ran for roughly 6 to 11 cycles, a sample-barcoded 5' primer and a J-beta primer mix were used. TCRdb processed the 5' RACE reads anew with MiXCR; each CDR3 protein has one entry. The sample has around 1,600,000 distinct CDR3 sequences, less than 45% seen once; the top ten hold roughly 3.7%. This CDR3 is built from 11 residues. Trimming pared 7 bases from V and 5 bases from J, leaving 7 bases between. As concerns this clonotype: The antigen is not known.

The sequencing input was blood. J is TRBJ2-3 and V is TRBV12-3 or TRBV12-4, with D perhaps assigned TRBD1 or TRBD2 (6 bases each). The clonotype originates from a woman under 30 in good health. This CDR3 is CASKGGDTQYF. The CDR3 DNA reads TGTGCCAGCAAGGGGGGAGATACGCAGTATTTT.